These 16 T cell receptor beta chains originate from one sample sequenced in a study of CD8+CD57+ T cells in acquired aplastic anemia. An expansion of CD8+CD57+ cells by flow cytometry had been shown in patients chosen for sequencing. Genomic DNA, serving as template, underwent TCR beta VDJ and CDR3 profiling. A single record per CDR3 protein comes from TCRdb applying MiXCR to the reads. Here the sample spans 200,000 or so distinct CDR3 sequences, more than 45% being singletons. The sequenced material came from sorted CD4+, CD8+, or CD8+CD57+ T cells (not recorded which) from PBMCs. Receptors originate from a human donor with aplastic anemia.

To note about this clonotype: It may be a read error: a sequence one base away is much more abundant. The chain joins TRBV13 to TRBJ2-5; the match to TRBD1 covers 7 bases. With 3 bases clipped from V and 5 bases from J, the junction kept 6 bases outside the gene matches. The CDR3 extends over 14 amino acids. Germline V gene lookup returns CDR1 PRHDT and CDR2 FYEKMQ (reference sequence). This CDR3 is CASSFQGVGETQYF. DNA for the CDR3: TGTGCCAGCAGCTTTCAGGGGGTTGGGGAGACCCAGTACTTC.

At least ten counts were recorded for this clonotype. The chain carries TRBV12-3 or TRBV12-4 and TRBJ1-1; D is uncertain. The V and J ends lost 3 bases and 2 bases respectively, with 7 bases between them. The CDR3 runs 13 residues. The CDR3 nucleotides read TGTGCCAGCAGTTTCATGGGCAACACTGAAGCTTTCTTT. This gives the protein CASSFMGNTEAFF.

The rearrangement joins TRBV19 to TRBJ2-1, with 7 bases aligning to TRBD2. Germline loops: CDR1 LNHDA, CDR2 SQIVND (reference sequence). The CDR3 totals 15 residues. With 9 bases clipped from V and 2 bases from J, the junction kept 10 bases outside the gene matches. The CDR3 loop reads CASSYGGSAYNEQFF. The CDR3 DNA follows: TGTGCCAGCAGTTACGGCGGGAGCGCCTACAATGAGCAGTTCTTC.

CDR3: CAISQIGGTEAFF. CDR3 nucleotides: TGTGCCATCAGTCAAATAGGGGGCACTGAAGCTTTCTTT. This chain links TRBV10-3 with TRBJ1-1; tentatively, D is TRBD1 (6 bases). This CDR3 region has 13 residues. CDR1 and CDR2 from the germline V gene are ENHRY and SYGVKD. The V and J ends lost 5 bases and 4 bases respectively, with 11 bases between them.

The sample holds one count of this clonotype. A much larger clone is a single base away; this may be a read error. The gene calls are TRBV10-3 and TRBJ1-2; TRBD1 agrees at 9 bases. The ends lost 3 bases at V and 6 bases at J; junction bases unmatched: 8. Per germline, CDR1 ENHRY and CDR2 SYGVKD. CDR3 length: 15 residues. The CDR3 DNA is TGTGCCATCAGTGAAGCGCTGTGGACAGGGGATGGCTACACCTTC. It is translated as CAISEALWTGDGYTF.

The table lists this clonotype with a count of one. This chain connects TRBV2 to TRBJ1-1; D gene ambiguous. Germline CDR1 and CDR2: SNHLY and FYNNEI. Trimming stripped 6 bases from V and 1 base from J, with 6 bases between. The CDR3 has 12 amino acids. CDR3 DNA: TGTGCCAGCAGGGAACAGAACACTGAAGCTTTCTTT. It yields the protein CASREQNTEAFF.

The chain employs TRBV12-3 or TRBV12-4 and TRBJ1-3; 7 bases agree with TRBD1. With 3 bases clipped from V and 3 bases from J, the junction kept 2 bases outside the gene matches. The CDR3 loop spans 14 amino acids. The CDR3 DNA follows: TGTGCCAGCAGTTTCCAGGGGGTTGGAAACACCATATATTTT. Encoded protein: CASSFQGVGNTIYF.

The sample holds a few counts of this clonotype. The chain carries TRBV19 and TRBJ1-2, with a possible D match to TRBD1 (5 bases). Trimming left V 7 bases short and J 4 bases short, with 13 bases between. CDR3 size: 13 residues. Germline V CDR1 and CDR2: LNHDA, SQIVND (reference sequence). Here the CDR3 DNA reads TGTGCCAGTACCCTGACAGCTTCCTATGGCTACACCTTC. Protein product: CASTLTASYGYTF.

This clonotype was detected many times. CDR3 nucleotide sequence: TGTGCCATCAGTGAGTCCGGGACACTCGTTAACTATGGCTACACCTTC. Protein: CAISESGTLVNYGYTF. The V and J genes are TRBV10-3 and TRBJ1-2; D perhaps matches TRBD1 (6 bases). This CDR3 is built from 16 residues. V dropped 0 bases and J dropped 1 base, with 12 bases sitting between them. Germline V lookup: CDR1 ENHRY, CDR2 SYGVKD.

The rearrangement joins TRBV7-8 to TRBJ2-7; 9 nucleotides match TRBD1. CDR1 and CDR2 from the germline V gene are SGHVS and FQNEAQ. Unmatched junction bases numbered 9, after V lost 5 bases and J lost 4 bases. The length of the CDR3 is 15 residues. For the CDR3, the DNA is TGTGCCAGCAGCCCGCTCCTGGGACAGGGTTACGAGCAGTACTTC. Its translation is CASSPLLGQGYEQYF.

This clonotype was recorded a few times. The chain joins TRBV2 to TRBJ1-4, with D unresolved. Germline-derived CDR1 and CDR2 are SNHLY and FYNNEI. Trimming removed 4 bases at V and 8 bases at J, with 14 bases between. This CDR3 is 14 amino acids long. The CDR3 coding sequence is TGTGCCAGCAGTGGAACTCAGAAGAACGAAAAACTGTTTTTT. It encodes CASSGTQKNEKLFF.

This clonotype was observed a few times. V usage is TRBV30 and J usage is TRBJ2-7, with D possibly TRBD2 on 6 matching bases. This CDR3 contains 13 residues. Trimming stripped 0 bases from V and 4 bases from J, with 10 bases between. Germline-derived CDR1 and CDR2 are GTSNPN and SVGIG (reference sequence). The CDR3 nucleotides read TGTGCCTGGAGTGTGGAGCGGGCTTACGAGCAGTACTTC. It translates to CAWSVERAYEQYF.

This clonotype appeared a single time. A much larger clone lies one base from this, so it may be a read error. CDR3 loop: CSARPQLGAGGEKLFF. CDR3 DNA sequence: TGCAGTGCTAGGCCACAGCTCGGGGCCGGGGGTGAAAAACTGTTTTTT. The gene calls are TRBV20-1 and TRBJ1-4; a weak D match, TRBD1 (5 bases). Germline CDR1 is DFQATT and CDR2 is SNEGSKA (reference sequence). The CDR3 is made up of 16 amino acids. V lost 3 bases and J 7 bases, leaving 21 bases between the germline ends.

About this clonotype: The junction does not match germline at one end; this may be a read error. The chain is built from TRBV10-3 and TRBJ2-1; 10 bases are a match to TRBD1. This CDR3 contains 18 residues. Germline assignment: CDR1 ENHRY and CDR2 SYGVKD. The CDR3 is CASSDSIWDRGPYNEQFF. The DNA for the CDR3 is TGTGCCAGCAGTGACTCAATTTGGGACAGGGGCCCCTACAATGAGCAGTTCTTC.

The chain links TRBV25-1 to TRBJ1-5; D uncertain. The CDR3 totals 14 residues. Germline lookup yields CDR1 MGHDK and CDR2 SYGVNS. Deletions cut 1 base from V and 0 bases from J, with 4 bases between. CDR3 sequence (DNA): TGTGCCAGCAGTGAATGGGGTAGCAATCAGCCCCAGCATTTT. Protein product: CASSEWGSNQPQHF.

The genes are TRBV10-3 and TRBJ2-1; perhaps TRBD1 as D (6 bases). Germline V lookup: CDR1 ENHRY, CDR2 SYGVKD. Trimming stripped 2 bases from V and 0 bases from J, with 8 bases between. This CDR3 has 15 residues. The CDR3, as DNA: TGTGCCATCAGTGAGACAGGGAGCTCCTACAATGAGCAGTTCTTC. Translating it yields CAISETGSSYNEQFF.